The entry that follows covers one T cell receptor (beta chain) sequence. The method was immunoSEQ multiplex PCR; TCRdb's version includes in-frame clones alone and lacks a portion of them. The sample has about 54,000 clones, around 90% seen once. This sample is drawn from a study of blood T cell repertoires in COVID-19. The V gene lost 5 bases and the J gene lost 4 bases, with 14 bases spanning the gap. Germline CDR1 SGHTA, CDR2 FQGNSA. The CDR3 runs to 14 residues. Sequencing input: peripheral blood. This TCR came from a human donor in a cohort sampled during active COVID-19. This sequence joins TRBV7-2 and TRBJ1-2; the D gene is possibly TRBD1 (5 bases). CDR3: CASSPQTDLYGYTF. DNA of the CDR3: TGTGCCAGCAGCCCACAGACAGACCTCTATGGCTACACCTTC.